This T cell receptor (beta chain) derives from a study of CD8 T cells in ankylosing spondylitis. From the 5' RACE reads, TCRdb called clonotypes with MiXCR, one entry per CDR3 protein. Among more than 300,000 distinct CDR3 sequences listed, 11% were seen once. This clonotype was seen a few times. Its cognate antigen is unknown. Study results and caveats: It was reported that disease-linked clones were significantly enriched in matched ankylosing spondylitis synovial fluid.

This CDR3 has 12 residues. CDR1 MNHEY and CDR2 SMNVEV come from the germline V gene (reference sequence). V was shortened by 6 bases and J by 7 bases, with 12 bases between the two germline ends. Sequenced: blood, either unsorted or a sorted T cell fraction (not recorded which). The source of this sequence is a female donor with ankylosing spondylitis or in good health (not recorded which). The rearrangement links TRBV27 to TRBJ1-2, with D possibly TRBD1 on 5 matching bases. CDR3 amino acids: CASRTDKAGYTF. The CDR3 coding sequence is TGTGCCAGCAGGACAGACAAGGCTGGCTACACCTTC.